There are a few counts of the clone carrying this T cell receptor (beta chain). The sample originates from a study of identical twins. The CDR3 spans 14 residues. Germline V gives CDR1 MNHNS, CDR2 SASEGT. The V segment lost 6 bases and the J segment 6 bases; nucleotides outside the gene matches: 11. TCRdb reprocessed the 5' RACE reads via MiXCR and lists one record per CDR3 protein. The data contain hundreds of thousands of distinct CDR3 sequences, roughly 20% of them seen just once; the ten biggest clones take up 10% to 15%. These sequences were also reported in another study, on T cells expressing NK-cell markers. As that report states: HCMV specificity of expanded NKG2C+ T cell clones remained unclear.

The sequenced sample consisted of PBMCs. This sequence originates from a woman younger than 30 in good health. The J gene is TRBJ2-7, the V gene TRBV6-1, with 7 bases fitting TRBD1. CDR3 DNA sequence: TGTGCCAGCAGGAGGGGGCAGTTGGGGCGCGAGCAGTACTTC. This translates into CASRRGQLGREQYF.